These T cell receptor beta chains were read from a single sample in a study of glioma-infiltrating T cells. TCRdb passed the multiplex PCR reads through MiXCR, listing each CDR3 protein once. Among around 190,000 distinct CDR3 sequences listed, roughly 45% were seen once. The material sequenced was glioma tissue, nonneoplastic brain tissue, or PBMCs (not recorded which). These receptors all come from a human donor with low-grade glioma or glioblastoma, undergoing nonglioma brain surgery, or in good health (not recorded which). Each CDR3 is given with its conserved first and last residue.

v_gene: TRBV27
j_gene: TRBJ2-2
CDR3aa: CASSFFGTGGDTVELSF

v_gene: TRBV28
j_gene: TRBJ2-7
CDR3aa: CASSGVSPDEQYF

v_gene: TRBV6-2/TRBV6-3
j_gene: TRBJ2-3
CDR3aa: CASSLGGERQYF

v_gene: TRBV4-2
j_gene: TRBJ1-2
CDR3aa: CASSPPTDRGYGYTF

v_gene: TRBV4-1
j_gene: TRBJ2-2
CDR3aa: CASSQVPGVPGELFF

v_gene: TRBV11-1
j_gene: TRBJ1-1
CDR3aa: CASGQGRNTEAFF

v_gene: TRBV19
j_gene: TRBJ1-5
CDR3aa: CASSTRKGIQPRHF

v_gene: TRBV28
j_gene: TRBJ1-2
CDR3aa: CASSLHPAGAGVGYNF

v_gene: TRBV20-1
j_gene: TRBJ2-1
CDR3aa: CSASSGGNEQFF

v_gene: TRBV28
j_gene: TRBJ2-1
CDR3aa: CASSFRGYNEQFF

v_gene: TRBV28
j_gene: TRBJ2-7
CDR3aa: CASSFPSSYEQYF

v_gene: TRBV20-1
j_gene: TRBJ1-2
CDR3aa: CSDRDIRSGYGYTF

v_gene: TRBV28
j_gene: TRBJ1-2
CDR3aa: CASSFKPLSWGYTF

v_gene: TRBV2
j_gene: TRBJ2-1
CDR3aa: CASIRKGASSYNEQSF

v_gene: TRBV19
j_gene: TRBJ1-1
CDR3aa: CASRKRMGLNTEAFF

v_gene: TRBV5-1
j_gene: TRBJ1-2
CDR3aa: CASSTTDYGYTF

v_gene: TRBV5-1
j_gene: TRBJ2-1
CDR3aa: CASSPTDRGNEQFF

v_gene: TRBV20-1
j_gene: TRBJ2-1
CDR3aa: CSARDATSDNEQFF

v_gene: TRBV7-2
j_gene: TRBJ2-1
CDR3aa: CASSLRTGSYNEQFF

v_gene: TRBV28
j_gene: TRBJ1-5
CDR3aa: CASSHTGEVQPQHF

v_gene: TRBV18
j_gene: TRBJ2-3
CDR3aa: CASSPSGTDTQYF

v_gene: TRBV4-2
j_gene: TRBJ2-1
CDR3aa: CASSQEPKGLASINEQFF

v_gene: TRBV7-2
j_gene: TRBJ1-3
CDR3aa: CASSSRTLIASGNTIYF

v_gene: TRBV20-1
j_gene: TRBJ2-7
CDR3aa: CSATGFDNEQYF

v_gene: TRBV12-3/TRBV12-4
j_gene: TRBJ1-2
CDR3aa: CASSPGTSSYGYTF

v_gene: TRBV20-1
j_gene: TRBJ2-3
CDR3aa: CSANPDRGTSTDTQYF

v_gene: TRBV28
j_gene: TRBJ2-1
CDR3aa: CASVRGWQGEQFF

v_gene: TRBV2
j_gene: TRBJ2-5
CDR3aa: CASRALAGGPRETQYF

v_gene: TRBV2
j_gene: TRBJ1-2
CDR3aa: CASSPRQGRYGYTF

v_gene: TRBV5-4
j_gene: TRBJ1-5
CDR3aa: CASIFNLQEVQPQHF

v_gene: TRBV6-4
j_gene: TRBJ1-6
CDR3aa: CASYSRDGKTPLHF

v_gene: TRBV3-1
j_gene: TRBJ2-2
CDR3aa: CASSQGQSNTGELFF

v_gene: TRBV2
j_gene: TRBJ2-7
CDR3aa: CASSQQGGTGRQYF

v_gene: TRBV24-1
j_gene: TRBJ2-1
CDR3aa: CATSTAQYEQFF

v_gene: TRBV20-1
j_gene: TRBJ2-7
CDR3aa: CSAAGTRSSYEQYF

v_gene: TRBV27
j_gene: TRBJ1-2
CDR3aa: CARRTSGSYGYTF

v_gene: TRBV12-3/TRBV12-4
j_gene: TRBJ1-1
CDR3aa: CASKVTGMNTETFF

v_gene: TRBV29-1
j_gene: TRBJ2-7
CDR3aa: CSVEAATNTYEQYF

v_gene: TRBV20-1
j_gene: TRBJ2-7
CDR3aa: CSAPNALATIEQYF

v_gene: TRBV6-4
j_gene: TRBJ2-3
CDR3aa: CASSDDFGTLTDTQYF

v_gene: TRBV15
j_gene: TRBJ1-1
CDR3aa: CATSPRVVNTEAFF

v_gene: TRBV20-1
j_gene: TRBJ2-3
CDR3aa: CSAWTSGAADTQYF